Shown below are 32 T cell receptor beta chains from a single sample sequenced in a study of radiotherapy plus CTLA-4 blockade in lung cancer. Here immunoSEQ multiplex PCR was the method, and the copy in TCRdb shows in-frame clones only, minus some. Found here are 65,000 to 95,000 clones, around 87% of them singletons; the top ten hold less than 45%. The sequencing here drew on peripheral blood, taken from a patient treated with radiotherapy plus ipilimumab. Receptor source: a human donor with non-small cell lung cancer that progressed on radiotherapy plus ipilimumab.

This clone has a single count. The chain is built from TRBV7-9 and TRBJ1-1; TRBD1 might be the D (6 bases). Deletions cut 2 bases from V and 5 bases from J, with 12 bases between. The CDR3 extends over 14 amino acids. In germline, CDR1 is SEHNR, CDR2 FQNEAQ (reference sequence). The CDR3 sequence: CASSLSSGETEAFF. The CDR3 nucleotides are TGTGCCAGCAGCTTATCTTCAGGGGAGACTGAAGCTTTCTTT.

V is TRBV25-1 and J is TRBJ2-3, with TRBD2 as a possible D gene (6 bases). V lost 4 bases to trimming and J lost 3 bases, with 11 bases between them. The CDR3 consists of 14 residues. Germline CDR1 reads MGHDK; CDR2 reads SYGVNS. CDR3 loop: CASSVPGGTDTQYF. DNA for the CDR3: TGTGCCAGCAGTGTCCCTGGGGGGACAGATACGCAGTATTTT.

The chain joins TRBV9 to TRBJ2-1, with 11 bases identical to TRBD1. There are 15 residues in the CDR3. The J segment lost 4 bases and the V segment lost 3 bases, leaving 3 bases of the junction unmatched. CDR1 is SGDLS, CDR2 YYNGEE, per germline. For the CDR3, the DNA is TGTGCCAGCAGCGCCGGACAGGGGGCTTACAATGAGCAGTTCTTC. It codes for CASSAGQGAYNEQFF.

The genes are TRBV28 and TRBJ1-2; tentative D call: TRBD1 (5 bases). Trimming stripped 2 bases from V and 4 bases from J, with 11 bases between. CDR3 size: 14 residues. The V gene's germline CDR1 is MDHEN and CDR2 SYDVKM. The CDR3 is CASSLRGSSYGYTF. The CDR3 DNA is TGTGCCAGCAGTTTAAGGGGTTCATCCTATGGCTACACCTTC.

The chain uses TRBV29-1 and TRBJ2-5, with TRBD1 matching 9 bases. This CDR3 contains 15 residues. Germline values: CDR1 SQVTM, CDR2 ANQGSEA. The V gene end was trimmed by 3 bases and the J gene end by 4 bases; junction bases not matched to a gene: 9. The CDR3 loop reads CSVDFGTGKGETQYF. In DNA, the CDR3 is TGCAGCGTTGACTTCGGGACAGGGAAGGGAGAGACCCAGTACTTC.

V usage is TRBV29-1 and J usage is TRBJ2-1; D is unclear. Germline CDR1 is SQVTM and CDR2 is ANQGSEA. CDR3 length: 13 residues. V lost 3 bases and J 8 bases, leaving 14 bases between the germline ends. The CDR3, as DNA: TGCAGCGTTGATGTATTCTGGGAATATGAGCAGTTCTTC. It encodes CSVDVFWEYEQFF.

The chain couples TRBV6-1 to TRBJ1-5; D unresolved. The ends were cut back, 1 base at V and 6 bases at J, with 13 bases in the middle. The CDR3 extends over 15 amino acids. Germline V gene sequence: CDR1 MNHNS, CDR2 SASEGT. DNA of the CDR3: TGTGCCAGCAGTGAAGGACGTAATTACGGTCAGCCCCAGCATTTT. Its protein is CASSEGRNYGQPQHF.

V usage is TRBV28 and J usage is TRBJ2-2; 9 positions match TRBD2. J gave up 7 bases and V 3 bases, and 9 bases lay outside the gene matches. From germline, CDR1 is MDHEN and CDR2 SYDVKM. The CDR3 is 16 residues long. The CDR3 loop reads CASSFGLAGIGGELFF. CDR3 nucleotides: TGTGCCAGCAGTTTCGGGCTAGCGGGGATCGGCGGGGAGCTGTTTTTT.

The chain employs TRBV10-3 and TRBJ2-3, with D perhaps given as TRBD1 or TRBD2 (5 bases each). The germline V gene encodes CDR1 ENHRY and CDR2 SYGVKD. The V end was cut by 8 bases, the J end by 0 bases, with 12 bases between. This CDR3 region has 14 residues. CDR3 nucleotide sequence: TGTGCCATCGGGCGGGCAGGGAGCACAGATACGCAGTATTTT. Amino acid sequence: CAIGRAGSTDTQYF.

The J gene is TRBJ1-3, the V gene TRBV2; D remains unclear. Trimming pared 7 bases from V and 1 base from J, leaving 8 bases between. Per the germline V gene, CDR1 is SNHLY and CDR2 is FYNNEI. CDR3 length: 13 residues. Here the CDR3 reads CASIGDSGNTIYF. CDR3 nucleotide sequence: TGTGCCAGCATCGGGGATTCTGGAAACACCATATATTTT. Full variable domain (rest looked up from reference TRBV2 and TRBJ1-3): EPEVTQTPSHQVTQMGQEVILRCVPISNHLYFYWYRQILGQKVEFLVSFYNNEISEKSEIFDDQFSVERPDGSNFTLKIRSTKLEDSAMYFCASIGDSGNTIYFGEGSWLTVV.

In its sample, this clone was seen once. This chain links TRBV11-2 with TRBJ1-1; D is undetermined. Germline CDR1 is SGHAT and CDR2 is FQNNGV. CDR3 length equals 14 residues. V gave up 6 bases and J gave up 1 base, with 12 bases separating them. As DNA, the CDR3 is TGTGCCAGCAGTTCAGACACTCCGAACACTGAAGCTTTCTTT. It yields the protein CASSSDTPNTEAFF.

The rearrangement links TRBV30 to TRBJ1-2, with TRBD1 as a possible D gene (5 bases). CDR3 length: 14 amino acids. The ends were cut back, 1 base at V and 2 bases at J, with 11 bases in the middle. The germline V gene has CDR1 GTSNPN and CDR2 SVGIG (reference sequence). CDR3 in amino acids: CAWSAPGRNYGYTF. The CDR3 DNA reads TGTGCCTGGAGTGCCCCGGGACGGAACTATGGCTACACCTTC.

This clone was counted a single time. The chain couples TRBV14 to TRBJ2-7; D is perhaps TRBD1 or TRBD2 (5 bases each). The CDR3 loop spans 17 amino acids. Germline values: CDR1 SGHDN, CDR2 FVKESK. V was clipped by 0 bases and J by 2 bases, with 17 bases between them. The CDR3 region is CASSQDYIGRGTYEQYV. CDR3 bases: TGTGCCAGCAGCCAAGATTATATCGGACGGGGCACCTACGAGCAGTACGTC.

J is TRBJ2-1 and V is TRBV30; the D gene is possibly TRBD2 (6 bases). V was cut by 4 bases and J by 0 bases, with 10 bases left in between. CDR3 size: 14 residues. Looked up from germline, CDR1 is GTSNPN and CDR2 is SVGIG (reference sequence). CDR3 amino acids: CAWTGLSSYNEQFF. In DNA form, the CDR3 reads TGTGCCTGGACGGGACTTAGCTCCTACAATGAGCAGTTCTTC.

The rearrangement uses TRBV6-1 and TRBJ2-3; D unclear. The CDR3 consists of 13 residues. V lost 3 bases to trimming and J lost 6 bases, with 10 bases between them. Germline lookup yields CDR1 MNHNS and CDR2 SASEGT. CDR3 sequence reads: CASSDGLTDTQYF. The CDR3 DNA reads TGTGCCAGCAGTGATGGTCTCACGGATACGCAGTATTTT.

The rearrangement joins TRBV6-5 to TRBJ2-1; no clear D gene. This CDR3 spans 16 amino acids. Germline assignment: CDR1 MNHEY and CDR2 SVGAGI. The germline V and J ends were trimmed by 4 bases and 3 bases, with 16 bases remaining between them. CDR3 region: CASSSERPELYNEQFF. For the CDR3, the DNA is TGTGCCAGCAGTTCGGAGAGGCCGGAACTCTACAATGAGCAGTTCTTC.

The chain employs TRBV27 and TRBJ2-6; D gene uncertain. The germline V and J ends were trimmed by 7 bases and 2 bases, with 12 bases remaining between them. From germline, CDR1 is MNHEY and CDR2 SMNVEV (reference sequence). The CDR3 loop spans 15 amino acids. The CDR3 reads CASTHIGPGANVLTF. DNA of the CDR3: TGTGCCAGCACCCATATTGGCCCTGGGGCCAACGTCCTGACTTTC.

The V gene is TRBV7-6, the J gene TRBJ2-7, with 8 bases identical to TRBD1. V shed 5 bases, J shed 6 bases, and the junction held 12 bases outside the gene matches. Germline-derived CDR1 and CDR2 are SGHVS and FNYEAQ. The CDR3 is 15 residues long. Written as DNA, the CDR3 is TGTGCCAGCAGCCCGGGGACAGGTTGGGAAGTCGAGCAGTACGTC. It is translated as CASSPGTGWEVEQYV.

This rearrangement joins TRBV9 to TRBJ1-5; D uncertain. V lost 0 bases, J lost 5 bases, and 9 bases lay in between. The CDR3 totals 14 residues. CDR1 SGDLS and CDR2 YYNGEE come from the germline V gene. The CDR3 DNA reads TGTGCCAGCAGCGTAGAGGACGGGCATCAGCCCCAGCATTTT. Protein sequence: CASSVEDGHQPQHF.

The chain recombines TRBV27 with TRBJ2-5; 8 nucleotides agree with TRBD1. Germline CDR1 reads MNHEY; CDR2 reads SMNVEV (reference sequence). Trimming took 5 bases from V and 5 from J; bases not matched to a gene: 7. The CDR3 consists of 14 residues. The CDR3 coding sequence is TGTGCCAGCAGTCTAGAAACAGGGGGTGAGACCCAGTACTTC. Translating gives CASSLETGGETQYF.

This sequence joins TRBV6-1 and TRBJ1-4; D gene ambiguous. Trimming took 6 bases from V and 6 from J, leaving 14 bases between them. CDR1 is MNHNS and CDR2 is SASEGT in the germline V gene. CDR3 size: 14 residues. The CDR3 DNA sequence: TGTGCCAGCAGAGTGAAGGGAGTATATGAAAAACTGTTTTTT. It encodes CASRVKGVYEKLFF.

This chain connects TRBV18 to TRBJ2-3; D might be TRBD2 (5 bases). The germline gives CDR1 KGHSH, CDR2 LQKENI. This CDR3 is 13 amino acids long. The V gene lost 5 bases and the J gene lost 0 bases, with 6 bases spanning the gap. The CDR3 DNA follows: TGTGCCAGCTCAAGGACTAGCACAGATACGCAGTATTTT. Protein product: CASSRTSTDTQYF.

V gene TRBV9 combines with J gene TRBJ1-2; D uncertain. V lost 0 bases, J lost 8 bases, and 8 bases lay in between. The CDR3 length is 12 residues. Germline V gene sequence: CDR1 SGDLS, CDR2 YYNGEE. DNA for the CDR3: TGTGCCAGCAGCGTAGACGGGCACGGCTACACCTTC. It codes for CASSVDGHGYTF.

The chain links TRBV18 to TRBJ1-1, with unresolved D. The CDR3 consists of 15 residues. The V and J ends lost 3 bases and 1 base respectively, with 12 bases between them. Germline CDR1 KGHSH, CDR2 LQKENI. The CDR3 DNA reads TGTGCCAGCTCACCGCCAGGCGTACGGAACACTGAAGCTTTCTTT. Residues: CASSPPGVRNTEAFF.

The V and J genes are TRBV18 and TRBJ2-7; D remains ambiguous. Germline V gene sequence: CDR1 KGHSH, CDR2 LQKENI. V was clipped by 6 bases and J by 7 bases, with 10 bases between them. The CDR3 has 11 residues. In nucleotides, the CDR3 is TGTGCCAGCTCTCATCAGACTGAGCAGTACTTC. Its protein product is CASSHQTEQYF.

This chain joins TRBV5-1 and TRBJ1-4; TRBD1 matches at 8 bases. V shed 7 bases and J 10 bases; nucleotides not matched to a gene: 15. The V gene's germline CDR1 is SGHRS and CDR2 YFSETQ. This CDR3 is built from 15 residues. CDR3 sequence (DNA): TGCGCCAGCGACCCCTCGGACAGGGCGGTCGGAAAACTGTTTTTT. This encodes CASDPSDRAVGKLFF.

J is TRBJ1-2 and V is TRBV30, with 7 bases that match TRBD1. Per the germline V gene, CDR1 is GTSNPN and CDR2 is SVGIG (reference sequence). The V segment lost 5 bases and the J segment 7 bases; nucleotides outside the gene matches: 10. This CDR3 comprises 13 residues. Written as DNA, the CDR3 is TGTGCCTGGGTCCCGACAGGGATCTCTGGCTACACCTTC. As protein: CAWVPTGISGYTF.

The chain couples TRBV27 to TRBJ1-5; D unresolved. Germline-derived CDR1 and CDR2 are MNHEY and SMNVEV (reference sequence). The CDR3 has 14 amino acids. V lost 3 bases and J lost 3, with 9 bases in between. CDR3 protein: CASSFTSPNQPQHF. CDR3 in DNA: TGTGCCAGCAGTTTCACGTCCCCCAATCAGCCCCAGCATTTT.

V is TRBV6-1 and J is TRBJ1-4, with D hard to call. This CDR3 is 15 amino acids long. CDR1 and CDR2 (germline): MNHNS, SASEGT. Trimming stripped 7 bases from V and 8 bases from J, with 20 bases between. CDR3 in DNA: TGTGCCAGCAAGGCGGCAGCCAGGTTGGGGGAAAAACTGTTTTTT. It is translated as CASKAAARLGEKLFF.

V is TRBV5-6 and J is TRBJ2-2; 7 bases are a match to TRBD1. CDR3 size: 16 residues. Trimming at V came to 5 bases and at J to 2 bases, leaving 9 bases not matched to a gene. Germline lookup yields CDR1 SGHDT and CDR2 YYEEEE. This CDR3 is CASRQHGTANTGELFF. CDR3 coding DNA: TGTGCCAGCAGGCAACACGGGACAGCTAACACCGGGGAGCTGTTTTTT.

For the CDR3, the DNA is TGTGCCAGCATTGGGGGAATTGGAGAGACCCAGTACTTC. Translation gives CASIGGIGETQYF. J is TRBJ2-5 and V is TRBV5-8; D may correspond to TRBD1 or TRBD2 (5 bases each). Germline V gene lookup returns CDR1 SGHTS and CDR2 YDEGEE. V shed 6 bases and J shed 4 bases, with 13 bases lying between them. The CDR3 length is 13 residues.

V usage is TRBV5-1 and J usage is TRBJ2-2, with D possibly matching TRBD1 (5 bases). V was cut by 7 bases and J by 4 bases, with 14 bases left in between. Germline V gene sequence: CDR1 SGHRS, CDR2 YFSETQ. The CDR3 is 14 residues long. CDR3 nucleotide sequence: TGCGCCAGCGCCAGGGCCCTTGGCACCGGGGAGCTGTTTTTT. Amino acids: CASARALGTGELFF.